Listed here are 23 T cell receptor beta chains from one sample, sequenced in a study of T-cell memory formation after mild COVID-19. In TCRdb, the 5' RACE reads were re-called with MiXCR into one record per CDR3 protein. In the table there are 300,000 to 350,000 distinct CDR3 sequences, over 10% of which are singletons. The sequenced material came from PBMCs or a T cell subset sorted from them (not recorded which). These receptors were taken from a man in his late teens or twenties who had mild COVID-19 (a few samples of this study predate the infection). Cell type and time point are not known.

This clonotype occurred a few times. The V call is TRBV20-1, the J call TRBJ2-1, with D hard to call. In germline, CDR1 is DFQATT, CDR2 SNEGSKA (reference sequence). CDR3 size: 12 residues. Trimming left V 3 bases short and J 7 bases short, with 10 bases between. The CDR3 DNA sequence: TGCAGTGCTAGGGAACCTCAGAATGAGCAGTTCTTC. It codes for CSAREPQNEQFF.

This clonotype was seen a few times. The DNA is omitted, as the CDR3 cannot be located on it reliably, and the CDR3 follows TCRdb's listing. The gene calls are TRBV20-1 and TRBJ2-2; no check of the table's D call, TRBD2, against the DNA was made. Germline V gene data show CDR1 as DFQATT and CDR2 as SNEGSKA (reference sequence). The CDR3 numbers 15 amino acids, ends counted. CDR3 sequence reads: CSAIKGASGPGSCFF.

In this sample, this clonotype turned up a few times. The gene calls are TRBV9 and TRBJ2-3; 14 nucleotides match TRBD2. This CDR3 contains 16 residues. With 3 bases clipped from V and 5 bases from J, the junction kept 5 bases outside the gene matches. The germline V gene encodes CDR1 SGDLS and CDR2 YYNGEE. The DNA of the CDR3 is TGTGCCAGCAGCGCCCGGACTAGCGGGGGGTTAGATACGCAGTATTTT. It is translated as CASSARTSGGLDTQYF.

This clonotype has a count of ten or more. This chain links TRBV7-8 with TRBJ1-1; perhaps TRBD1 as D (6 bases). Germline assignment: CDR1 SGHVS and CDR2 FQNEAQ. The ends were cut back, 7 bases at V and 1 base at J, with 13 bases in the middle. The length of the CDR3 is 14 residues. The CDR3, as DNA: TGTGCCAGCAAGACAGAACAGGGGAACACTGAAGCTTTCTTT. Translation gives CASKTEQGNTEAFF.

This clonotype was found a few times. CDR3 amino acids: CASSSGAVPFTDTQYF. DNA of the CDR3: TGTGCCAGCAGCTCAGGGGCGGTCCCTTTCACAGATACGCAGTATTTT. The V call is TRBV9, the J call TRBJ2-3; D may be TRBD1 (6 bases). Trimming took off 4 bases at V and 2 bases at J, with 17 bases between the two ends. This CDR3 is built from 16 residues. From germline, CDR1 is SGDLS and CDR2 YYNGEE.

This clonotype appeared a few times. The CDR3 is CASSREGAGSTDTQYF. The CDR3 DNA sequence: TGTGCCAGCAGCCGAGAGGGGGCGGGAAGCACAGATACGCAGTATTTT. The V call is TRBV7-2, the J call TRBJ2-3; maybe TRBD1 (7 bases). The V end was cut by 5 bases, the J end by 0 bases, with 15 bases between. Germline-derived CDR1 and CDR2 are SGHTA and FQGNSA. The length of the CDR3 is 16 residues. The whole variable domain, filled in from reference TRBV7-2 and TRBJ2-3, reads GAGVSQSPSNKVTEKGKDVELRCDPISGHTALYWYRQSLGQGLEFLIYFQGNSAPDKSGLPSDRFSAERTGGSVSTLTIQRTQQEDSAVYLCASSREGAGSTDTQYFGPGTRLTVL.

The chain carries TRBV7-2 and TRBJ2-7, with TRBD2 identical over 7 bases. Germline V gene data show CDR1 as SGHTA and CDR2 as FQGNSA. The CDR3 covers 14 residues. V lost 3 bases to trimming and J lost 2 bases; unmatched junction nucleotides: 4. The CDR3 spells CASSFRGVPYEQYF. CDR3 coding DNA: TGTGCCAGCAGCTTCCGGGGGGTCCCCTACGAGCAGTACTTC.

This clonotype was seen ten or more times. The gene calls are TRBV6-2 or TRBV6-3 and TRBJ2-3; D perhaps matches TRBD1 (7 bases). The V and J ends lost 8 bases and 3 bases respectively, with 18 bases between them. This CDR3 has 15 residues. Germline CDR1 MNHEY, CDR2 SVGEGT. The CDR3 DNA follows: TGTGCCAGCTTTCACTCGACAGGGAGGACAGATACGCAGTATTTT. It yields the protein CASFHSTGRTDTQYF.

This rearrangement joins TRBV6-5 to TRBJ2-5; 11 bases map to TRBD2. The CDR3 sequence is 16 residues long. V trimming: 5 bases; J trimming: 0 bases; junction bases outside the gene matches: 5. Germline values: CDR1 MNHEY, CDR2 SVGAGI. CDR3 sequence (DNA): TGTGCCAGCAGTGAGACACTAGCGGGGGACCAAGAGACCCAGTACTTC. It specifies CASSETLAGDQETQYF.

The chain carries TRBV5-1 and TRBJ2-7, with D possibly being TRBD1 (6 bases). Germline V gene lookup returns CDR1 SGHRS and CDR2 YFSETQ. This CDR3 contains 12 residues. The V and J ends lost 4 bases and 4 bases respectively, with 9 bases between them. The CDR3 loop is CASSAGQYEQYF. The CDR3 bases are TGCGCCAGCAGCGCCGGACAGTACGAGCAGTACTTC.

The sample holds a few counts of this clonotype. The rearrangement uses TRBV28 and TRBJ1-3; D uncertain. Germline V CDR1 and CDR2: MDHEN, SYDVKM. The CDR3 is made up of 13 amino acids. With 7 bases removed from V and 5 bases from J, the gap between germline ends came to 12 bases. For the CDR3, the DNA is TGTGCCAGCATACAAGGGTCCAGAAACACCATATATTTT. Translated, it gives CASIQGSRNTIYF.

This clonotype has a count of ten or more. The DNA for the CDR3 is TGCAGCCTAGGTGAGGGGGACACCTATGGCTACACCTTC. Translation: CSLGEGDTYGYTF. The chain combines TRBV29-1 with TRBJ1-2, with D perhaps matching TRBD1 (6 bases). Trimming removed 8 bases at V and 4 bases at J, with 17 bases between. Germline V gene lookup returns CDR1 SQVTM and CDR2 ANQGSEA. The length of the CDR3 is 13 residues.

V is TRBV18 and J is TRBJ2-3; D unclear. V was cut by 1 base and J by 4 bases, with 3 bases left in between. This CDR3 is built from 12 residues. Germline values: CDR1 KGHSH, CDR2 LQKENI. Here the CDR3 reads CASSPRSDTQYF. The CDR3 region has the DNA TGTGCCAGCTCACCACGATCAGATACGCAGTATTTT.

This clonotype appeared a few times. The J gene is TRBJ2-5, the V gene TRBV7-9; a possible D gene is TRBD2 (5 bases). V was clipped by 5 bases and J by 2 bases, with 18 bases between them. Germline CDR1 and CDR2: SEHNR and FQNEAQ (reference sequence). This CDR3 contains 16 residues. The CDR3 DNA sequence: TGTGCCAGCAGCGGAGAGGGCCGACCCTCACAAGAGACCCAGTACTTC. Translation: CASSGEGRPSQETQYF.

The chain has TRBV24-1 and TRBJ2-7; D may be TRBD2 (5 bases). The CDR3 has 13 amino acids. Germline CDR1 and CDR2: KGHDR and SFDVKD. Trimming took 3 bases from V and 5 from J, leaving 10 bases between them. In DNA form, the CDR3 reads TGTGCCACCAGTGATCACGGGGTCCACGAGCAGTACGTC. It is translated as CATSDHGVHEQYV.

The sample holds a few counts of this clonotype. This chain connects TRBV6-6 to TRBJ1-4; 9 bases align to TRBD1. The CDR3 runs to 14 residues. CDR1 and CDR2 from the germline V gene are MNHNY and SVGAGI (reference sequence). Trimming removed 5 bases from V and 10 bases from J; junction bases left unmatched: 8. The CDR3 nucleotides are TGTGCCAGCAGTCACCGGGACAGGGTCGTAAAACTGTTTTTT. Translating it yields CASSHRDRVVKLFF.

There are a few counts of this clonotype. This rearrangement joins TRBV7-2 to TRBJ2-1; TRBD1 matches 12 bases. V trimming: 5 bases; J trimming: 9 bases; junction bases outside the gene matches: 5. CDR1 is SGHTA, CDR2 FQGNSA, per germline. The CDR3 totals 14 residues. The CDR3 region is CASSPGTGGSEQFF. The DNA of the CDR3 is TGTGCCAGCAGCCCGGGGACAGGGGGCAGTGAGCAGTTCTTC.

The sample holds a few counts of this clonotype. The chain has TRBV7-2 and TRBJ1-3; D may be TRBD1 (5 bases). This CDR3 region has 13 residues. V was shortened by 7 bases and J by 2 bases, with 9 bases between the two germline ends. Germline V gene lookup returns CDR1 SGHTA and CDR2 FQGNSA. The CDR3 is CASTPGTGNTIYF. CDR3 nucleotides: TGTGCCAGCACCCCAGGGACTGGAAACACCATATATTTT.

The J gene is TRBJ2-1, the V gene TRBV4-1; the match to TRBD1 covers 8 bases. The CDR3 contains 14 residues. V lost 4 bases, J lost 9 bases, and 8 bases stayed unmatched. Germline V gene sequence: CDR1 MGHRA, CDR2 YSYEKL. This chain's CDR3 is CASSPRTGWREQFF. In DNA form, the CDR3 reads TGCGCCAGCAGCCCGCGGACAGGGTGGCGTGAGCAGTTCTTC.

This CDR3 is CSASSQGMGTIYF. The CDR3 DNA is TGCAGTGCTAGTTCACAGGGGATGGGCACCATATATTTT. The chain uses TRBV20-1 and TRBJ1-3, with 7 bases fitting TRBD1. Looked up from germline, CDR1 is DFQATT and CDR2 is SNEGSKA (reference sequence). The CDR3 covers 13 residues. The V and J ends lost 3 bases and 9 bases, in that order; junction bases with no gene match: 8.

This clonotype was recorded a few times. CDR3 residues: CASGGVEYEQYV. The CDR3, as DNA: TGTGCCAGCGGGGGTGTCGAATACGAGCAGTACGTC. The genes are TRBV6-6 and TRBJ2-7; tentatively, D is TRBD1 or TRBD2 (5 bases each). The germline V gene encodes CDR1 MNHNY and CDR2 SVGAGI (reference sequence). CDR3 length: 12 residues. With 8 bases removed from V and 4 bases from J, the gap between germline ends came to 12 bases.

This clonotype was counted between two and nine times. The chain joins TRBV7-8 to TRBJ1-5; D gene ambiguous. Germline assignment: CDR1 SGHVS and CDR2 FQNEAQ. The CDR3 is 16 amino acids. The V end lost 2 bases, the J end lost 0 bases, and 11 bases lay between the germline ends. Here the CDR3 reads CASSLRVSGSNQPQHF. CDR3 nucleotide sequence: TGTGCCAGCAGCTTAAGGGTCTCGGGTAGCAATCAGCCCCAGCATTTT. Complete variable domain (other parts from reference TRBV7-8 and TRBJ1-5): GAGVSQSPRYKVAKRGQDVALRCDPISGHVSLFWYQQALGQGPEFLTYFQNEAQLDKSGLPSDRFFAERPEGSVSTLKIQRTQQEDSAVYLCASSLRVSGSNQPQHFGDGTRLSIL.

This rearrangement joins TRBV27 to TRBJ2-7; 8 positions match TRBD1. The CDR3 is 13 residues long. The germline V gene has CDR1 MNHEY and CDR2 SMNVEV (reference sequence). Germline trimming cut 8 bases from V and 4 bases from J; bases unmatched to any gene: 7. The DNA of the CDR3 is TGTGCCAGCCGGTTGGGGGACAGGTACGAGCAGTACTTC. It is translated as CASRLGDRYEQYF.